The 20 T cell receptor beta chains listed next were all sequenced from one sample in a study of blood T cell repertoires in COVID-19. Measured with immunoSEQ multiplex PCR; TCRdb has only the in-frame clones, and not every one. The sample includes approximately 380,000 clones, around nine tenths of them seen just once. Sequencing was done on a sample of PBMCs or T cells enriched from blood (not recorded which). The receptors originated from a woman under 30 who had recovered from COVID-19.

The rearrangement joins TRBV2 to TRBJ2-7, with D possibly being TRBD1 (5 bases). This CDR3 comprises 13 residues. Germline CDR1 is SNHLY and CDR2 is FYNNEI. Trimming removed 3 bases at V and 3 bases at J, with 9 bases between. The CDR3 protein is CASSDSGHYEQYF. CDR3 nucleotide sequence: TGTGCCAGCAGTGATTCTGGACACTACGAGCAGTACTTC.

The chain carries TRBV20-1 and TRBJ2-1; tentatively, D is TRBD1 (6 bases). Trimming cost V 3 bases and J 7 bases, with 13 bases left between them. From germline, CDR1 is DFQATT and CDR2 SNEGSKA (reference sequence). The CDR3 runs to 13 residues. The CDR3 DNA follows: TGCAGTGCTAGTCGACAGGTAAAAAATGAGCAGTTCTTC. It is translated as CSASRQVKNEQFF.

In its sample, this clone was seen a few times. This chain connects TRBV7-2 to TRBJ1-6; perhaps TRBD1 as D (5 bases). The CDR3 extends over 15 amino acids. Germline V gene sequence: CDR1 SGHTA, CDR2 FQGNSA. The V gene lost 0 bases and the J gene lost 7 bases, with 10 bases spanning the gap. The CDR3 is CASSLAGHRNSPLHF. In DNA, the CDR3 is TGTGCCAGCAGCTTAGCCGGACATCGGAATTCACCCCTCCACTTT.

This clone was seen only a few times. The chain recombines TRBV10-2 with TRBJ1-1, with 10 bases lining up with TRBD1. The CDR3 runs to 15 residues. The trim removed 4 bases at V and 4 bases at J, leaving 6 bases unmatched. Germline CDR1 and CDR2: WSHSY and SAAADI. The CDR3 DNA follows: TGCGCCAGCAGTGGCACGGACAGGGGGAGCACTGAAGCTTTCTTT. This encodes CASSGTDRGSTEAFF.

V and J are TRBV6-5 and TRBJ2-1; possible D gene TRBD1, 6 bases. Germline lookup yields CDR1 MNHEY and CDR2 SVGAGI. The V and J ends lost 2 bases and 2 bases respectively, with 10 bases between them. The CDR3 is 15 amino acids. The CDR3 DNA reads as TGTGCCAGCAGTTACAACAGGGTCACCTACAATGAGCAGTTCTTC. Translation gives CASSYNRVTYNEQFF.

A word on this clone: The sample holds other DNA sequences that translate to the same CDR3. The chain uses TRBV18 and TRBJ1-1; D not resolved. The CDR3 runs to 13 residues. V was cut by 2 bases and J by 1 base, with 5 bases left in between. Per germline, CDR1 KGHSH and CDR2 LQKENI. CDR3 nucleotides: TGTGCCAGCTCACCAGGGCCGAACACTGAAGCTTTCTTT. It specifies CASSPGPNTEAFF. The whole variable domain, filled in from reference TRBV18 and TRBJ1-1, reads NAGVMQNPRHLVRRRGQEARLRCSPMKGHSHVYWYRQLPEEGLKFMVYLQKENIIDESGMPKERFSAEFPKEGPSILRIQQVVRGDSAAYFCASSPGPNTEAFFGQGTRLTVV.

The rearrangement links TRBV6-2 or TRBV6-3 to TRBJ1-1; unclear D gene. The CDR3 extends over 14 amino acids. V was cut by 0 bases and J by 10 bases, with 15 bases left in between. Germline V CDR1 and CDR2: MNHEY, SVGEGT. The DNA for the CDR3 is TGTGCCAGCAGTTACTCGTCCTCCCGGGTGGCAGCTTTCTTT. This encodes CASSYSSSRVAAFF.

The V and J genes are TRBV18 and TRBJ2-3; TRBD2 is a possible D gene (7 bases). Germline CDR1 KGHSH, CDR2 LQKENI. The CDR3 is 14 amino acids. V shed 6 bases and J shed 2 bases, with 12 bases lying between them. CDR3: CASSRGAVTDTQYF. Written as DNA, the CDR3 is TGTGCCAGCTCCCGGGGGGCAGTCACAGATACGCAGTATTTT.

The CDR3 sequence is CASSLSQDLNTEAFF. The CDR3 coding sequence is TGCGCCAGCAGCTTATCGCAGGACTTGAACACTGAAGCTTTCTTT. The J gene is TRBJ1-1, the V gene TRBV5-1, with no clear D. The CDR3 length is 15 residues. The V gene lost 2 bases and the J gene lost 0 bases, with 11 bases spanning the gap. Looked up from germline, CDR1 is SGHRS and CDR2 is YFSETQ.

There are a few counts of this clone. The J gene is TRBJ2-2, the V gene TRBV5-6; possibly TRBD1 for D (5 bases). The CDR3 sequence is 16 residues long. V lost 4 bases, J lost 5 bases, and 18 bases lay in between. CDR1 is SGHDT, CDR2 YYEEEE, per germline. The CDR3 DNA is TGTGCCAGCAGCGGAACGTCAGGGAAAAGAACCGGGGAGCTGTTTTTT. Encoded protein: CASSGTSGKRTGELFF.

This clone was observed once. The gene calls are TRBV19 and TRBJ1-2; the match to TRBD1 covers 7 bases. The CDR3 extends over 15 amino acids. The V segment lost 4 bases and the J segment 1 base; nucleotides outside the gene matches: 6. The germline V gene encodes CDR1 LNHDA and CDR2 SQIVND (reference sequence). The CDR3 region has the DNA TGTGCCAGTAGTACCGGGGACAGACTTAACTATGGCTACACCTTC. It specifies CASSTGDRLNYGYTF.

The chain is built from TRBV6-5 and TRBJ2-2; tentative D call: TRBD2 (5 bases). The CDR3 consists of 13 residues. From germline, CDR1 is MNHEY and CDR2 SVGAGI. V was trimmed by 11 bases and J by 6 bases, leaving 16 bases between them. As DNA, the CDR3 is TGTGCCTGTACCGGAGAGGACTCCGGGGAGCTGTTTTTT. Residues: CACTGEDSGELFF.

The rearrangement links TRBV2 to TRBJ1-5, with D tentatively TRBD1 (6 bases). V lost 5 bases and J lost 1, with 9 bases in between. This CDR3 comprises 14 residues. Germline V gives CDR1 SNHLY, CDR2 FYNNEI. The CDR3 is CASSPDRSNQPQHF. The DNA of the CDR3 is TGTGCCAGCAGTCCCGACAGGAGCAATCAGCCCCAGCATTTT.

This chain links TRBV11-2 with TRBJ1-5, with D possibly matching TRBD1 (6 bases). Trimming removed 5 bases from V and 1 base from J, with 6 bases in between. This CDR3 region has 13 residues. Germline lookup yields CDR1 SGHAT and CDR2 FQNNGV. CDR3 DNA sequence: TGTGCCAGCAGCACAGGGAGCAATCAGCCCCAGCATTTT. This sequence encodes CASSTGSNQPQHF.

The chain recombines TRBV29-1 with TRBJ2-5; D is perhaps TRBD2 (5 bases). The CDR3 is made up of 19 amino acids. In germline, CDR1 is SQVTM, CDR2 ANQGSEA. Trimming took 4 bases from V and 12 from J, leaving 39 bases between them. The CDR3: CSVAQLMTPSLVPSATEYF. The CDR3 nucleotides read TGCAGCGTTGCCCAACTCATGACACCCTCACTAGTCCCCAGTGCTACAGAGTACTTC.

This chain links TRBV19 with TRBJ2-7; TRBD1 matches at 8 bases. The V segment lost 4 bases and the J segment 2 bases; nucleotides outside the gene matches: 1. This CDR3 contains 13 residues. Germline V gene sequence: CDR1 LNHDA, CDR2 SQIVND (reference sequence). This CDR3 is CASSRDRTYEQYF. CDR3 in DNA: TGTGCCAGTAGTAGGGACAGGACCTACGAGCAGTACTTC.

The chain is built from TRBV4-1 and TRBJ1-2; unclear D gene. Germline-derived CDR1 and CDR2 are MGHRA and YSYEKL. The CDR3 consists of 14 residues. V was pared by 0 bases and J by 4 bases, with 9 bases between. CDR3 in amino acids: CASSQDQEGYGYTF. CDR3 DNA sequence: TGCGCCAGCAGCCAAGATCAGGAAGGCTATGGCTACACCTTC.

The chain has TRBV9 and TRBJ2-3, with 11 positions matching TRBD2. The trim removed 0 bases at V and 2 bases at J, leaving 17 bases unmatched. CDR1 and CDR2 from the germline V gene are SGDLS and YYNGEE. The CDR3 runs to 21 residues. Here the CDR3 reads CASSVGLGALAGGTFTDTQYF. CDR3 sequence (DNA): TGTGCCAGCAGCGTAGGTCTAGGGGCGCTAGCGGGGGGTACATTCACAGATACGCAGTATTTT. The whole variable domain, remainder taken from reference TRBV9 and TRBJ2-3, is DSGVTQTPKHLITATGQRVTLRCSPRSGDLSVYWYQQSLDQGLQFLIQYYNGEERAKGNILERFSAQQFPDLHSELNLSSLELGDSALYFCASSVGLGALAGGTFTDTQYFGPGTRLTVL.

The genes are TRBV4-2 and TRBJ2-5; tentative D call: TRBD2 (6 bases). Trimming removed 0 bases from V and 2 bases from J, with 13 bases in between. Germline V gene lookup returns CDR1 LGHNA and CDR2 YNFKEQ. This CDR3 region has 16 residues. In nucleotides, the CDR3 is TGTGCCAGCAGCCAAGAGCCTATTAGCGGTCAAGAGACCCAGTACTTC. It translates to CASSQEPISGQETQYF.

This chain links TRBV9 with TRBJ2-6, with TRBD1 as a possible D gene (5 bases). There are 17 residues in the CDR3. Germline CDR1 SGDLS, CDR2 YYNGEE. V dropped 3 bases and J dropped 0 bases, with 13 bases sitting between them. CDR3 sequence reads: CASSETPGASGANVLTF. The DNA of the CDR3 is TGTGCCAGCAGCGAGACGCCTGGGGCCTCTGGGGCCAACGTCCTGACTTTC.